This entry lists 6 T cell receptor beta chains sequenced from one sample in a study of T cell responses to AZD1222 COVID-19 vaccine. TCRdb's table, derived via immunoSEQ multiplex PCR, lists solely in-frame clones and lacks some. Of under 150,000 clones detected, 85% to 90% appear once; the ten largest clones hold approximately 1.8%. The source material was peripheral blood, sampled 28 days after the second AZD1222 dose. These receptors were taken from an adult who received the AZD1222 COVID-19 vaccine.

The CDR3 DNA reads TGTGCCAGCAGCGCCCAATTGGAGCCTCCTGGAAACACCATATATTTT. Translating gives CASSAQLEPPGNTIYF. The chain is built from TRBV9 and TRBJ1-3, with D unclear. Trimming removed 3 bases at V and 2 bases at J, with 15 bases between. This CDR3 is 16 amino acids long. CDR1 and CDR2 from the germline V gene are SGDLS and YYNGEE.

This clone was detected many times. This sequence joins TRBV4-3 and TRBJ1-2; TRBD1 matches at 9 bases. Trimming removed 1 base from V and 4 bases from J; junction bases left unmatched: 10. Germline CDR1 and CDR2: LGHNA and YSLEER. The CDR3 extends over 17 amino acids. The DNA for the CDR3 is TGCGCCAGCAGCCAAGCAATACAGGGGGCGAAGGGCTATGGCTACACCTTC. Translation: CASSQAIQGAKGYGYTF.

The V and J genes are TRBV6-5 and TRBJ2-1; tentative D call: TRBD2 (5 bases). The CDR3 runs to 15 residues. Between the trimmed V and J ends, which lost 7 bases and 6 bases, there was a span of 19 bases. The germline V gene encodes CDR1 MNHEY and CDR2 SVGAGI. The CDR3 loop is CASTPRRTGGNEQFF. Written as DNA, the CDR3 is TGTGCCAGCACGCCCCGACGGACCGGAGGCAATGAGCAGTTCTTC.

V and J are TRBV10-3 and TRBJ2-2; 8 positions agree with TRBD2. V shed 0 bases, J shed 4 bases, and the junction held 13 bases outside the gene matches. Germline values: CDR1 ENHRY, CDR2 SYGVKD. The length of the CDR3 is 19 residues. CDR3 in DNA: TGTGCCATCAGTGAGTCGACATCACCCAGCGGGAGAATCACCGGGGAGCTGTTTTTT. Its protein product is CAISESTSPSGRITGELFF.

This clone was seen only a few times. The chain links TRBV18 to TRBJ2-7; 9 bases match TRBD1. This CDR3 region has 13 residues. The V and J ends lost 3 bases and 6 bases, in that order; junction bases with no gene match: 3. From germline, CDR1 is KGHSH and CDR2 LQKENI. The CDR3 DNA is TGTGCCAGCTCACCGGACAGGGGTGCCGAGCAGTACTTC. It yields the protein CASSPDRGAEQYF.

The chain couples TRBV7-2 to TRBJ1-5; weak D call: TRBD1 (5 bases). The CDR3 spans 16 residues. The V gene lost 1 base and the J gene lost 3 bases, with 13 bases spanning the gap. Looked up from germline, CDR1 is SGHTA and CDR2 is FQGNSA. This chain's CDR3 is CASSLEAGHHNQPQHF. As DNA, the CDR3 is TGTGCCAGCAGCTTAGAGGCCGGACACCACAATCAGCCCCAGCATTTT.